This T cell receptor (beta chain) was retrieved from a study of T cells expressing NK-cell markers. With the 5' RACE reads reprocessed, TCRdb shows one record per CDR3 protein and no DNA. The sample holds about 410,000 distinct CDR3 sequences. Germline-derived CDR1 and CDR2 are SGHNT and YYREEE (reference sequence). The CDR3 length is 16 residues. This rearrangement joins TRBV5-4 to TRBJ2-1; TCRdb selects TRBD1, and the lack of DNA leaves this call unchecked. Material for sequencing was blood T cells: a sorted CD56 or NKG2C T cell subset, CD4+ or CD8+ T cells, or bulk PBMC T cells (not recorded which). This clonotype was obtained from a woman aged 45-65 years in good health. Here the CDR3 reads CASSLVQGQGTNEQFF. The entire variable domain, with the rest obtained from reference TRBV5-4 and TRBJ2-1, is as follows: ETGVTQSPTHLIKTRGQQVTLRCSSQSGHNTVSWYQQALGQGPQFIFQYYREEENGRGNFPPRFSGLQFPNYSSELNVNALELDDSALYLCASSLVQGQGTNEQFFGPGTRLTVL.